The source of this TCR beta chain is a study of blood T cells in healthy people across ages. The use of a sample-barcoded 5' primer and a J-beta primer mix characterized a second PCR of about 7 to 12 cycles. MiXCR was run by TCRdb on the 5' RACE reads, yielding one entry per CDR3 protein. The table records 1.5 million or so distinct CDR3 sequences, 35% to 45% of them present only once. Study results and limitations: Significant beta diversity loss was already apparent by age 40, declining roughly linearly.

In the case of this clonotype: Its antigen is currently unknown.

This TCR came from a young woman in good health. The source material was blood.

CDR3 sequence: CASSQDRAYEAFF. CDR3 in DNA: TGTGCCAGCAGCCAGGACAGGGCCTATGAAGCTTTCTTT. The chain recombines TRBV5-6 with TRBJ1-1, with TRBD1 identical over 8 bases. Germline trimming cut 4 bases from V and 7 bases from J; bases unmatched to any gene: 6. Germline V gene lookup returns CDR1 SGHDT and CDR2 YYEEEE. CDR3 length: 13 residues.